The T cell receptor beta chain described here comes from a study of control samples from healthy donors and cancer patients. The sample holds one count of this clone. Profiling relied on immunoSEQ multiplex PCR, and the TCRdb table lists in-frame clones only, not all of them. The top ten clones hold 2% to 2.5% of a sample with 150,000 to 160,000 clones, approximately 93% of them seen once. Trimming took 3 bases from V and 12 from J; bases not matched to a gene: 4. Germline V gene lookup returns CDR1 MNHEY and CDR2 SMNVEV (reference sequence). The CDR3 loop spans 13 amino acids. This TCR came from a man in his fifties in good health. The chain employs TRBV27 and TRBJ2-7, with 14 bases fitting TRBD2. Sequenced sample: blood. The CDR3, as DNA: TGTGCCAGCAGTTTGGGGACTAGCGGGGGCCTGTACTTC. Protein sequence: CASSLGTSGGLYF.